A single sample is the source of the 18 T cell receptor beta chains below, sequenced in a study of T-cell reconstitution after alpha-beta-depleted transplantation in children. TCRbeta library construction was performed incorporating unique molecular identifiers. TCRdb re-called the PCR reads with MiXCR, one entry per CDR3 protein. Found here are 150,000 to 250,000 distinct CDR3 sequences, 6.3% of them singletons; the top ten hold 4.5%. The sample consisted of PBMCs, taken before TCRalphabeta/CD19-depleted stem cell transplant. Every receptor here comes from a girl under three years old with combined immunodeficiency, due to receive a stem cell transplant.

V usage is TRBV12-3 or TRBV12-4 and J usage is TRBJ2-5; TRBD2 is a possible D gene (5 bases). V was clipped by 2 bases and J by 5 bases, with 12 bases between them. The CDR3 loop spans 14 amino acids. As DNA, the CDR3 is TGTGCCAGCAGTTTATACCGGGGTGGCGAGACCCAGTACTTC. It codes for CASSLYRGGETQYF.

In this sample, this clonotype turned up many times. CDR3 nucleotides: TGTGCCAGCAGCTCATCGGGACAGCCCACAGATACGCAGTATTTT. Translating gives CASSSSGQPTDTQYF. The V and J genes are TRBV7-2 and TRBJ2-3; TRBD1 matches at 7 bases. The CDR3 consists of 15 residues. CDR1 is SGHTA and CDR2 is FQGNSA in the germline V gene. Germline trimming cut 4 bases from V and 2 bases from J; bases unmatched to any gene: 6.

The chain links TRBV7-3 to TRBJ2-3, with D perhaps TRBD1 or TRBD2 (6 bases each). Trimming removed 4 bases from V and 2 bases from J, with 13 bases in between. CDR1 SGHTA and CDR2 FQGTGA come from the germline V gene. The CDR3 consists of 15 residues. This CDR3 is CASSWRGSHTDTQYF. The CDR3 nucleotides are TGTGCCAGCAGCTGGAGGGGGAGCCACACAGATACGCAGTATTTT.

This chain uses TRBV7-2 with TRBJ2-5, with D maybe TRBD2 (7 bases). Trimming took off 5 bases at V and 6 bases at J, with 25 bases between the two ends. This CDR3 is built from 17 residues. The germline gives CDR1 SGHTA, CDR2 FQGNSA. Here the CDR3 reads CASSPKEGGPLMKTQYF. DNA for the CDR3: TGTGCCAGCAGCCCGAAGGAGGGGGGGCCCTTGATGAAGACCCAGTACTTC.

This rearrangement joins TRBV20-1 to TRBJ1-1; TRBD1 matches at 8 bases. Per the germline V gene, CDR1 is DFQATT and CDR2 is SNEGSKA (reference sequence). The CDR3 runs 15 residues. Losses at the gene ends were 3 bases for V and 2 bases for J; bases not matched to a gene: 8. The CDR3: CSASRGLMVNTEAFF. Written as DNA, the CDR3 is TGCAGTGCTAGCAGGGGGCTTATGGTCAACACTGAAGCTTTCTTT.

There are many counts of this clonotype. V is TRBV28 and J is TRBJ1-2; D is uncertain. V was clipped by 6 bases and J by 0 bases, with 14 bases between them. This CDR3 region has 15 residues. The germline CDR1 and CDR2 sequences are MDHEN and SYDVKM. In nucleotides, the CDR3 is TGTGCCAGCAGAGTTGCCGTGGGCCCTAACTATGGCTACACCTTC. This codes for CASRVAVGPNYGYTF.

This clonotype has ten or more counts. The rearrangement joins TRBV20-1 to TRBJ2-2; TRBD1 matches at 7 bases. Germline CDR1 is DFQATT and CDR2 is SNEGSKA (reference sequence). V shed 0 bases, J shed 5 bases, and the junction held 3 bases outside the gene matches. The CDR3 runs to 14 residues. CDR3 region: CSARDHRGTGELFF. The CDR3 DNA reads as TGCAGTGCTAGAGATCACAGGGGTACCGGGGAGCTGTTTTTT.

The chain uses TRBV29-1 and TRBJ2-5, with TRBD2 matching 8 bases. The CDR3 contains 16 residues. The trim removed 0 bases at V and 2 bases at J, leaving 8 bases unmatched. CDR1 and CDR2 from the germline V gene are SQVTM and ANQGSEA. CDR3 sequence (DNA): TGCAGCGTTGAAGATCCGGGACTAGTCTTACAAGAGACCCAGTACTTC. It codes for CSVEDPGLVLQETQYF.

This clonotype was seen repeatedly, ten times or more. J is TRBJ2-1 and V is TRBV4-1, with a possible D match to TRBD1 (6 bases). The CDR3 consists of 14 residues. V was pared by 6 bases and J by 3 bases, with 12 bases between. Germline-derived CDR1 and CDR2 are MGHRA and YSYEKL. The CDR3 nucleotides are TGCGCCAGCAGTCGGGACAACAACTACAATGAGCAGTTCTTC. Protein sequence: CASSRDNNYNEQFF.

In this sample, this clonotype turned up many times. The chain couples TRBV28 to TRBJ2-3, with D uncertain. The CDR3 runs to 14 residues. Germline values: CDR1 MDHEN, CDR2 SYDVKM. Trimming shortened V by 3 bases and J by 4 bases, and 11 bases separated the two germline ends. This CDR3 is CASSFPRASDTQYF. The CDR3 nucleotides are TGTGCCAGCAGTTTCCCCCGGGCCTCAGATACGCAGTATTTT.

A few counts support this clonotype. This chain connects TRBV7-9 to TRBJ1-6; D gene unclear. Germline V gene sequence: CDR1 SEHNR, CDR2 FQNEAQ (reference sequence). Trimming removed 0 bases from V and 8 bases from J, with 8 bases in between. The CDR3 sequence is 14 residues long. The CDR3 sequence is CASSLAVGDSPLHF. CDR3 nucleotide sequence: TGTGCCAGCAGCTTAGCGGTTGGGGATTCACCCCTCCACTTT.

This clonotype has at least ten counts. V and J are TRBV9 and TRBJ1-1; D perhaps matches TRBD1 (5 bases). The germline V gene has CDR1 SGDLS and CDR2 YYNGEE. The CDR3 runs to 15 residues. Trimming cost V 0 bases and J 6 bases, with 15 bases left between them. The DNA for the CDR3 is TGTGCCAGCAGCGTAGCTATAGGGGCGAGACCTGAAGCTTTCTTT. Protein product: CASSVAIGARPEAFF.

This clonotype was recorded a few times. The chain recombines TRBV28 with TRBJ1-4; TRBD1 is a possible D gene (5 bases). This CDR3 region has 15 residues. CDR1 is MDHEN and CDR2 is SYDVKM in the germline V gene. With 6 bases removed from V and 0 bases from J, the gap between germline ends came to 11 bases. The CDR3 DNA reads as TGTGCCAGCAGCCACAGGTTCGCAACTAATGAAAAACTGTTTTTT. Its protein is CASSHRFATNEKLFF.

This clonotype was detected a few times. The rearrangement joins TRBV10-3 to TRBJ2-5; 9 nucleotides agree with TRBD2. The V gene end was trimmed by 2 bases and the J gene end by 4 bases; junction bases not matched to a gene: 5. The CDR3 loop spans 15 amino acids. CDR1 and CDR2 (germline): ENHRY, SYGVKD. CDR3 in DNA: TGTGCCATCAGTGAGACTAGCGGGTGGCGAGAGACCCAGTACTTC. It specifies CAISETSGWRETQYF.

This clonotype turned up a few times. V and J are TRBV7-2 and TRBJ2-7, with D uncertain. The CDR3 is 11 residues long. The ends were cut back, 5 bases at V and 4 bases at J, with 6 bases in the middle. Germline CDR1 reads SGHTA; CDR2 reads FQGNSA. The CDR3 spells CASSAEYEQYF. The CDR3, as DNA: TGTGCCAGCAGCGCGGAATACGAGCAGTACTTC.

This clonotype was seen many times. The chain employs TRBV29-1 and TRBJ2-1; TRBD2 aligns across 7 bases. CDR1 SQVTM and CDR2 ANQGSEA come from the germline V gene. V dropped 8 bases and J dropped 0; count of bases not matched to a gene: 10. The length of the CDR3 is 15 residues. The DNA of the CDR3 is TGCAGCCTCCCCGCTAGCGGTCGCTCCTACAATGAGCAGTTCTTC. Its translation is CSLPASGRSYNEQFF.

As regards this clonotype: A much larger clone lies a single base off, so this may be a read error. The rearrangement uses TRBV11-2 and TRBJ2-1, with 8 bases lining up with TRBD1. The germline V gene encodes CDR1 SGHAT and CDR2 FQNNGV. This CDR3 region has 16 residues. The CDR3 DNA sequence: TGTGCCACCAGCCCCGGACAGGGTGGATCCTACAATGAGCAGTTCTTC. It specifies CATSPGQGGSYNEQFF. Full variable domain (remainder filled in from reference TRBV11-2 and TRBJ2-1): EAGVAQSPRYKIIEKRQSVAFWCNPISGHATLYWYQQILGQGPKLLIQFQNNGVVDDSQLPKDRFSAERLKGVDSTLKIQPAKLEDSAVYLCATSPGQGGSYNEQFFGPGTRLTVL.

This clonotype has ten or more counts. The chain combines TRBV9 with TRBJ2-4; D is unresolved. V gave up 0 bases and J gave up 8 bases, with 15 bases separating them. The CDR3 spans 15 residues. Germline loops: CDR1 SGDLS, CDR2 YYNGEE. The CDR3 reads CASSVAPQRRDIQYF. CDR3 in DNA: TGTGCCAGCAGCGTAGCACCACAGAGGAGAGACATTCAGTACTTC.